These T cell receptor beta chains were read from a single sample in a study of control samples from healthy donors and cancer patients. TCRdb keeps only in-frame clones here, not all; method: immunoSEQ multiplex PCR. This sample yields about 120,000 clones, of which about 91% are seen a single time; around 3.5% belongs to the top ten. Input material: blood. Receptors were obtained from a man aged 35 to 55 in good health. The CDR3 runs from the conserved cysteine through the conserved F or W. The D gene is left open where the match is weak. The size of a clone is reported for some rows only, either as once, few or many, or as a class for expanded clones.

>NA|NA|TRBV10-1|TRBJ2-3
TGCGCCAACCTCATCCTAGCGCGTAATGGTACGCAGTATTTT
CANLILARNGTQYF
>TRBD1|NA|TRBV5-5|TRBJ1-5
TGTGCCAGCAGCTTGCGACAGGGGTCGAGCCAGCCCCAGCATTTT
CASSLRQGSSQPQHF
>TRBD1|NA|TRBV6-5|TRBJ1-2
TGTGCCAGCAGTTACACGGGCGGACAGGGGTCTCCTGGCTACACCTTC
CASSYTGGQGSPGYTF
>NA|few|TRBV6-1|TRBJ1-5
TGTGCCAGCAGTGAAATTCTGGCTCGGCCCCAGCATTTT
CASSEILARPQHF
>TRBD1|NA|TRBV5-1|TRBJ1-2
TGCGCCAGCAGCTCCGGGACAGGGGCTGAGCGGTATGGCTACACCTTC
CASSSGTGAERYGYTF
>TRBD1|NA|TRBV5-1|TRBJ1-1
TGCGCCAGCAGCTTGGTCCCAGGGGGCTTGAACACTGAAGCTTTCTTT
CASSLVPGGLNTEAFF
>NA|once|TRBV3-1/TRBV3-2|TRBJ1-2
TGTGCCAGCAGCCAAGATCAGGGGCGTGCCCCCGGGTCCACCTTC
CASSQDQGRAPGSTF
>TRBD1|NA|TRBV9|TRBJ2-3
TGTGCCAGCAGCATTACACAGGGGGCGGATACGCAGTATTTT
CASSITQGADTQYF
>NA|NA|TRBV20-1|TRBJ1-2
TGCAGTGCTAGTGCAGGGAACTATGGCTACACCTTC
CSASAGNYGYTF
>NA|many|TRBV30|TRBJ1-3
TGTGCCGGAGGGGCAGGACAGCTCAGCTCTGGAAACACCATATATTTT
CAGGAGQLSSGNTIYF
>NA|NA|TRBV2|TRBJ1-4
TGTGCCAGCAGTGATCAGGCGGCAACTAATGAAAAACTGTTTTTT
CASSDQAATNEKLFF
>TRBD1|NA|TRBV29-1|TRBJ1-2
TGCAGCGCCTCCTCGGACAGGGCGTACACCTTC
CSASSDRAYTF
>NA|NA|TRBV19|TRBJ2-7
TGTGCCAGTAGTATTTCGTCGGGATCTGGCGAGCAGTACTTC
CASSISSGSGEQYF
>TRBD1|NA|TRBV7-2|TRBJ1-4
TGTGCCAGCAGCGTCAGGGGGGGTAATGAAAAACTGTTTTTT
CASSVRGGNEKLFF
>TRBD2|NA|TRBV9|TRBJ2-5
TGTGCCAGCAGCGTAGGGCATCCGGGGGGTGGAGAGACCCAGTACTTC
CASSVGHPGGGETQYF
>NA|NA|TRBV15|TRBJ2-3
TGTGCCACCAGCAACGACCGAAACCACAGGGATACGCAGTATTTT
CATSNDRNHRDTQYF
>NA|NA|TRBV6-2/TRBV6-3|TRBJ2-7
TGTGCCAGCAGTTACTCCGTACTTGAGCAGTACTTC
CASSYSVLEQYF
>NA|NA|TRBV19|TRBJ1-4
TGTGCCAGTAGTCCCATAGGGGAAAAACTGTTTTTT
CASSPIGEKLFF
>NA|NA|TRBV6-2/TRBV6-3|TRBJ1-1
TGTGCCAGCAGTTATTTTAGGGCTGAAGCTTTCTTT
CASSYFRAEAFF
>TRBD1|NA|TRBV28|TRBJ1-6
TGTGCCAGCAGTTTTCCCGGAACAGGGGCTAACAATTCACCCCTCCACTTT
CASSFPGTGANNSPLHF
>NA|NA|TRBV28|TRBJ2-7
TGTGCCAGCAATCCACCCCTTTCCTACGAGCAGTACTTC
CASNPPLSYEQYF
>NA|NA|TRBV3-1/TRBV3-2|TRBJ2-7
TGTGCCAGCAGCTTTGATTTTGATATGCGGGTAACCTACGAGCAGTACTTC
CASSFDFDMRVTYEQYF
>TRBD1|NA|TRBV20-1|TRBJ1-1
TGCAGTGCTAGAAAGGACAGGGGAGCTTTCTTT
CSARKDRGAFF